These 32 T cell receptor beta chains were sequenced from one sample in a study of shared clonotypes between healthy human individuals. The method was immunoSEQ multiplex PCR; TCRdb's version includes in-frame clones alone and lacks a portion of them. The sample carries under 550,000 clones, roughly 95% recorded once. Sequenced sample: naive CD4+ T cells sorted from blood. The sample's subset: CD45RA+ positively selected. These receptors were collected from a woman aged 30 to 39 in good health.

The rearrangement uses TRBV28 and TRBJ2-3; D may be TRBD1 or TRBD2 (5 bases each). Per germline, CDR1 MDHEN and CDR2 SYDVKM. This CDR3 is 13 amino acids long. Trimming took off 5 bases at V and 6 bases at J, with 12 bases between the two ends. CDR3 sequence: CASSPPGADTQYF. Written as DNA, the CDR3 is TGTGCCAGCAGTCCCCCCGGGGCGGATACGCAGTATTTT.

The chain links TRBV7-9 to TRBJ1-1; a weak D match, TRBD1 (5 bases). V was pared by 5 bases and J by 1 base, with 14 bases between. CDR1 is SEHNR and CDR2 is FQNEAQ in the germline V gene (reference sequence). The CDR3 is 15 amino acids. The CDR3 protein is CASSPRGGGNTEAFF. The CDR3 nucleotides read TGTGCCAGCAGCCCCCGAGGTGGGGGGAACACTGAAGCTTTCTTT.

V usage is TRBV6-1 and J usage is TRBJ2-3, with D perhaps TRBD2 (5 bases). Trimming left V 9 bases short and J 1 base short, with 17 bases between. The CDR3 covers 15 residues. Germline-derived CDR1 and CDR2 are MNHNS and SASEGT. The CDR3 bases are TGTGCCAGTATCGAAGGTAGTAGCGGCACAGATACGCAGTATTTT. Translation: CASIEGSSGTDTQYF.

The chain employs TRBV29-1 and TRBJ2-5; TRBD1 agrees at 8 bases. The J call is uncertain, as TRBJ2-7 better fits the DNA end. This CDR3 contains 16 residues. Germline loops: CDR1 SQVTM, CDR2 ANQGSEA. CDR3: CSVVPRVAGGFYEQYF. The DNA of the CDR3 is TGCAGCGTTGTTCCCCGGGTGGCAGGGGGCTTTTACGAGCAGTACTTC.

This chain joins TRBV14 and TRBJ2-5; D is undetermined. Near its end, the DNA agrees better with TRBJ2-7, so the J call may be wrong. This CDR3 contains 15 residues. Germline V gives CDR1 SGHDN, CDR2 FVKESK. The CDR3 sequence: CASSQVGRDTYEQYF. The CDR3 DNA follows: TGTGCCAGCAGCCAAGTTGGTAGGGATACCTACGAGCAGTACTTC.

The chain joins TRBV6-6 to TRBJ1-1; D ambiguous. Trimming shortened V by 5 bases and J by 1 base, and 14 bases separated the two germline ends. CDR1 MNHNY and CDR2 SVGAGI come from the germline V gene (reference sequence). This CDR3 is 15 amino acids long. The CDR3 loop reads CASSPSWGANTEAFF. The CDR3 DNA follows: TGTGCCAGCAGTCCTTCGTGGGGAGCGAACACTGAAGCTTTCTTT.

V and J are TRBV7-2 and TRBJ2-5; unclear D gene. Trimming stripped 5 bases from V and 0 bases from J, with 16 bases between. Germline lookup yields CDR1 SGHTA and CDR2 FQGNSA. This CDR3 has 16 amino acids. The CDR3 reads CASSVLPLYYQETQYF. The CDR3 DNA is TGTGCCAGCAGCGTTTTGCCGCTCTACTACCAAGAGACCCAGTACTTC.

This chain connects TRBV5-1 to TRBJ2-1; 8 bases agree with TRBD2. Germline CDR1 is SGHRS and CDR2 is YFSETQ. Losses at the gene ends were 1 base for V and 4 bases for J; bases not matched to a gene: 7. The CDR3 is 16 amino acids. The chain's CDR3 is CASSLQGLASYNEQFF. In DNA, the CDR3 is TGCGCCAGCAGCTTGCAAGGACTAGCCTCGTACAATGAGCAGTTCTTC.

The chain recombines TRBV28 with TRBJ1-1; 7 bases agree with TRBD1. After removal of 3 bases from V and 2 bases from J, the junction contained 9 bases not matched to a gene. Germline CDR1 reads MDHEN; CDR2 reads SYDVKM. There are 16 residues in the CDR3. The CDR3: CASSFSQAGGNTEAFF. CDR3 coding DNA: TGTGCCAGCAGTTTCTCCCAGGCAGGGGGAAACACTGAAGCTTTCTTT.

The CDR3 DNA follows: TGTGCCAGCAGCCTGGGACAGAATCGTAGACGGCAGTACTTC. Its translation is CASSLGQNRRRQYF. The chain joins TRBV5-8 to TRBJ2-7; TRBD1 matches 7 bases. Looked up from germline, CDR1 is SGHTS and CDR2 is YDEGEE. The CDR3 totals 14 residues. V shed 4 bases, J shed 9 bases, and the junction held 13 bases outside the gene matches.

This clone was seen just once. This chain links TRBV10-2 with TRBJ2-3, with D uncertain. The CDR3 covers 15 residues. The germline V gene encodes CDR1 WSHSY and CDR2 SAAADI. Trimming left V 0 bases short and J 0 bases short, with 7 bases between. The CDR3 spells CASSESRPSTDTQYF. The DNA of the CDR3 is TGCGCCAGCAGTGAGTCACGCCCTAGCACAGATACGCAGTATTTT.

CDR3 coding DNA: TGTGCCAGCAGTGGTCCGGCGATATCAGCCTACGAGCAGTACTTC. It yields the protein CASSGPAISAYEQYF. The V gene is TRBV2, the J gene TRBJ2-7; unclear D gene. The ends were cut back, 4 bases at V and 2 bases at J, with 15 bases in the middle. This CDR3 has 15 residues. Germline V gene lookup returns CDR1 SNHLY and CDR2 FYNNEI.

The chain carries TRBV7-9 and TRBJ1-1; possible D gene TRBD1, 6 bases. Trimming cost V 4 bases and J 1 base, with 13 bases left between them. Germline CDR1 SEHNR, CDR2 FQNEAQ (reference sequence). The CDR3 loop spans 15 amino acids. The CDR3 protein is CASSSRGAENTEAFF. CDR3 in DNA: TGTGCCAGCAGCTCCCGGGGGGCCGAGAACACTGAAGCTTTCTTT. Using reference TRBV7-9 and TRBJ1-1 for the parts outside the CDR3, the full variable domain is DTGVSQNPRHKITKRGQNVTFRCDPISEHNRLYWYRQTLGQGPEFLTYFQNEAQLEKSRLLSDRFSAERPKGSFSTLEIQRTEQGDSAMYLCASSSRGAENTEAFFGQGTRLTVV.

V usage is TRBV28 and J usage is TRBJ2-1, with a weak D call TRBD2 (5 bases). The CDR3 loop spans 17 amino acids. Germline V gives CDR1 MDHEN, CDR2 SYDVKM. With 2 bases removed from V and 0 bases from J, the gap between germline ends came to 14 bases. This CDR3 reads CASSLPLASYSYNEQFF. Written as DNA, the CDR3 is TGTGCCAGCAGTTTACCCCTAGCCTCCTACTCCTACAATGAGCAGTTCTTC.

V gene TRBV18 combines with J gene TRBJ2-3; D might be TRBD2 (5 bases). This CDR3 has 13 residues. The ends were cut back, 6 bases at V and 3 bases at J, with 10 bases in the middle. Per the germline V gene, CDR1 is KGHSH and CDR2 is LQKENI. This CDR3 reads CASSDYSTDTQYF. The CDR3 bases are TGTGCCAGCTCCGACTATTCAACAGATACGCAGTATTTT.

This chain links TRBV2 with TRBJ1-1, with a possible D match to TRBD1 (6 bases). CDR3 length: 13 residues. Germline values: CDR1 SNHLY, CDR2 FYNNEI. The V end was cut by 1 base, the J end by 8 bases, with 11 bases between. Here the CDR3 reads CASSEGTGGEAFF. CDR3 sequence (DNA): TGTGCCAGCAGTGAAGGGACGGGGGGCGAAGCTTTCTTT. Full variable domain (rest looked up from reference TRBV2 and TRBJ1-1): EPEVTQTPSHQVTQMGQEVILRCVPISNHLYFYWYRQILGQKVEFLVSFYNNEISEKSEIFDDQFSVERPDGSNFTLKIRSTKLEDSAMYFCASSEGTGGEAFFGQGTRLTVV.

The chain is built from TRBV7-2 and TRBJ1-1; TRBD1 matches at 8 bases. This CDR3 region has 13 residues. V dropped 5 bases and J dropped 4; count of bases not matched to a gene: 3. Germline CDR1 is SGHTA and CDR2 is FQGNSA. CDR3 protein: CASSLTGGTEAFF. The CDR3 DNA reads TGTGCCAGCAGCCTTACAGGGGGCACTGAAGCTTTCTTT.

The DNA for the CDR3 is TGCAGCGTTGAAACCCCCAGGCCCCCCTACGAGCAGTACTTC. Its protein product is CSVETPRPPYEQYF. The rearrangement joins TRBV29-1 to TRBJ2-5; D remains unclear. The J call is doubtful: the DNA matches TRBJ2-7 better. This CDR3 has 14 amino acids. Germline values: CDR1 SQVTM, CDR2 ANQGSEA.

The chain uses TRBV28 and TRBJ2-7, with D perhaps matching TRBD2 (6 bases). V was pared by 6 bases and J by 0 bases, with 15 bases between. Germline-derived CDR1 and CDR2 are MDHEN and SYDVKM. The CDR3 loop spans 15 amino acids. CDR3 coding DNA: TGTGCCAGCAGCCCAGCGTCTAGCGACTCCTACGAGCAGTACTTC. Translating gives CASSPASSDSYEQYF. The complete variable domain, with remaining parts taken from reference TRBV28 and TRBJ2-7, reads DVKVTQSSRYLVKRTGEKVFLECVQDMDHENMFWYRQDPGLGLRLIYFSYDVKMKEKGDIPEGYSVSREKKERFSLILESASTNQTSMYLCASSPASSDSYEQYFGPGTRLTVT.

This clone appeared a single time. V gene TRBV28 combines with J gene TRBJ2-7; D not resolved. The CDR3 covers 14 residues. Germline-derived CDR1 and CDR2 are MDHEN and SYDVKM. V shed 5 bases and J shed 3 bases, with 14 bases lying between them. The CDR3 protein is CASSPDLSFYEQYF. In DNA form, the CDR3 reads TGTGCCAGCAGTCCGGACCTTTCTTTCTACGAGCAGTACTTC.

The rearrangement uses TRBV11-2 and TRBJ1-1; TRBD1 is a possible D gene (6 bases). Germline CDR1 SGHAT, CDR2 FQNNGV. The CDR3 loop spans 13 amino acids. Between the trimmed V and J ends, which lost 4 bases and 1 base, there was a span of 7 bases. The CDR3 DNA follows: TGTGCCAGCAGCTGGGGACAGAACACTGAAGCTTTCTTT. It encodes CASSWGQNTEAFF.

The rearrangement links TRBV29-1 to TRBJ1-1; 8 bases fit TRBD1. Germline V gene lookup returns CDR1 SQVTM and CDR2 ANQGSEA. The J segment lost 8 bases and the V segment lost 5 bases, leaving 7 bases of the junction unmatched. The CDR3 runs to 12 residues. The CDR3 bases are TGCAGCGTTCGCCCCGGACAGGGAGAAGCTTTCTTT. It is translated as CSVRPGQGEAFF.

The CDR3 loop is CATSTILGTGYEAFF. The CDR3 coding sequence is TGTGCCACCAGCACAATTCTAGGGACAGGCTATGAAGCTTTCTTT. The V gene is TRBV15, the J gene TRBJ1-1; 8 bases match TRBD1. There are 15 residues in the CDR3. With 4 bases clipped from V and 7 bases from J, the junction kept 11 bases outside the gene matches. Germline V lookup: CDR1 LNHNV, CDR2 YYDKDF (reference sequence).

V gene TRBV28 combines with J gene TRBJ2-7, with D hard to call. Per the germline V gene, CDR1 is MDHEN and CDR2 is SYDVKM. Trimming removed 3 bases at V and 0 bases at J, with 9 bases between. The CDR3 contains 14 residues. In DNA form, the CDR3 reads TGTGCCAGCAGTTTGCGTTGGAACTCCTACGAGCAGTACTTC. Its protein is CASSLRWNSYEQYF.

This chain links TRBV4-1 with TRBJ1-3, with D possibly TRBD1 on 6 matching bases. The germline V gene has CDR1 MGHRA and CDR2 YSYEKL. The V and J ends lost 0 bases and 7 bases respectively, with 22 bases between them. The CDR3 is 18 residues long. The CDR3 coding sequence is TGCGCCAGCAGCCAAGATCAGGTCAGGGGAGCGCGTTCGAACACCATATATTTT. It codes for CASSQDQVRGARSNTIYF.

The rearrangement links TRBV5-4 to TRBJ2-1; 11 nucleotides align to TRBD2. There are 15 residues in the CDR3. V lost 4 bases, J lost 5 bases, and 5 bases stayed unmatched. Germline CDR1 is SGHNT and CDR2 is YYREEE (reference sequence). The CDR3 DNA reads TGTGCCAGCAGCACTCTAGCGGGAGGCGACAATGAGCAGTTCTTC. It is translated as CASSTLAGGDNEQFF.

The chain couples TRBV29-1 to TRBJ2-5; D gene unclear. The J call may be wrong; the DNA end is better matched by TRBJ2-7. The length of the CDR3 is 10 residues. Germline V gene data show CDR1 as SQVTM and CDR2 as ANQGSEA. CDR3 loop: CSVVFHEQYF. CDR3 in DNA: TGCAGCGTTGTCTTCCACGAGCAGTACTTC.

The chain is built from TRBV28 and TRBJ2-7, with 9 bases lining up with TRBD1. V dropped 5 bases and J dropped 4; count of bases not matched to a gene: 9. The CDR3 totals 15 residues. Germline V gives CDR1 MDHEN, CDR2 SYDVKM. Written as DNA, the CDR3 is TGTGCCAGCAGTAATAACAGGGGGCGAGGTTACGAGCAGTACTTC. Translated, it gives CASSNNRGRGYEQYF.

V and J are TRBV27 and TRBJ1-1; perhaps TRBD1 as D (5 bases). Germline V gene data show CDR1 as MNHEY and CDR2 as SMNVEV (reference sequence). V was pared by 7 bases and J by 5 bases, with 17 bases between. The CDR3 sequence is 14 residues long. Here the CDR3 DNA reads TGTGCCAGCAAGTGGGGCAGGGCGGGAACTGAAGCTTTCTTT. This sequence encodes CASKWGRAGTEAFF.

This chain uses TRBV30 with TRBJ2-7; D call uncertain. The V and J ends lost 6 bases and 2 bases respectively, with 8 bases between them. CDR3 length: 11 amino acids. Looked up from germline, CDR1 is GTSNPN and CDR2 is SVGIG (reference sequence). DNA of the CDR3: TGTGCCTGTGGGCGAGCCTACGAGCAGTACTTC. Encoded protein: CACGRAYEQYF.

J is TRBJ2-5 and V is TRBV19; 10 nucleotides line up with TRBD2. CDR1 and CDR2 (germline): LNHDA, SQIVND (reference sequence). The CDR3 covers 15 residues. The ends lost 5 bases at V and 5 bases at J; junction bases unmatched: 8. The CDR3 spells CASSPLAGVWETQYF. CDR3 DNA: TGTGCCAGTAGTCCGCTAGCGGGAGTTTGGGAGACCCAGTACTTC. Combining the CDR3 with reference TRBV19 and TRBJ2-5 gives the whole variable domain DGGITQSPKYLFRKEGQNVTLSCEQNLNHDAMYWYRQDPGQGLRLIYYSQIVNDFQKGDIAEGYSVSREKKESFPLTVTSAQKNPTAFYLCASSPLAGVWETQYFGPGTRLLVL.

The chain is built from TRBV27 and TRBJ1-5, with D maybe TRBD1 (5 bases). The V end lost 5 bases, the J end lost 7 bases, and 18 bases lay between the germline ends. CDR3 length equals 15 residues. Per the germline V gene, CDR1 is MNHEY and CDR2 is SMNVEV (reference sequence). CDR3 protein: CASSPAGLIGQPQHF. DNA of the CDR3: TGTGCCAGCAGTCCGGCAGGGTTGATCGGCCAGCCCCAGCATTTT.